What follows are 22 T cell receptor beta chains derived from one specimen sequenced in a study of Ad26.COV2.S vaccination and SARS-CoV-2 variants. Sequencing used immunoSEQ multiplex PCR; TCRdb keeps in-frame clones, though not all of them. The sample holds about 400,000 clones; about four fifths are singletons and the top ten take around 7.4%. Sample treatment: around 19 received Ad26.COV2.S at low or high dose, single or two shots; about 5 received placebo; per-sample allocation not given. Collection of samples fell on day 63 after the first vaccine or placebo injection. This material consisted of peripheral blood, taken in a trial of Ad26.COV2.S vaccine versus placebo. These receptors were collected from a person aged 18-60 years who received the Ad26.COV2.S COVID-19 vaccine or a placebo.

This sequence joins TRBV3-1 (or the pseudogene TRBV3-2) and TRBJ2-1; 10 bases agree with TRBD1. The V gene end was trimmed by 3 bases and the J gene end by 9 bases; junction bases not matched to a gene: 5. There are 14 residues in the CDR3. Germline values: CDR1 LGHDT, CDR2 YNNKEL (reference sequence). CDR3 nucleotides: TGTGCCAGCAGCCAGGCGACAGGGGGCCCTGAGCAGTTCTTC. This codes for CASSQATGGPEQFF.

The CDR3 here is CASSLGQPYGYTF. The CDR3 DNA sequence: TGTGCCAGCAGCTTAGGCCAGCCGTATGGCTACACCTTC. The rearrangement uses TRBV7-9 and TRBJ1-2; D unclear. V dropped 1 base and J dropped 5 bases, with 8 bases sitting between them. Germline lookup yields CDR1 SEHNR and CDR2 FQNEAQ (reference sequence). CDR3 size: 13 residues.

The chain recombines TRBV11-2 with TRBJ1-5; TRBD1 is a possible D gene (5 bases). Looked up from germline, CDR1 is SGHAT and CDR2 is FQNNGV. The CDR3 runs to 14 residues. The V end lost 4 bases, the J end lost 7 bases, and 14 bases lay between the germline ends. The CDR3 DNA is TGTGCCAGCAGCTCGATGGGGGGACGGCAGCCCCAGCATTTT. Protein sequence: CASSSMGGRQPQHF.

This chain connects TRBV10-3 to TRBJ2-3; no clear D gene. CDR1 is ENHRY and CDR2 is SYGVKD in the germline V gene. Trimming pared 5 bases from V and 1 base from J, leaving 7 bases between. CDR3 length: 13 amino acids. Here the CDR3 reads CAISLSGTDTQYF. As DNA, the CDR3 is TGTGCCATCAGTCTTTCCGGCACAGATACGCAGTATTTT.

The V and J genes are TRBV25-1 and TRBJ2-1, with D tentatively TRBD2 (6 bases). Germline lookup yields CDR1 MGHDK and CDR2 SYGVNS. The CDR3 sequence is 15 residues long. Trimming took off 4 bases at V and 10 bases at J, with 20 bases between the two ends. As DNA, the CDR3 is TGTGCCAGCAGTGTTTGGGGGGAGGTAACGGGAGAGCAGTTCTTC. Translation gives CASSVWGEVTGEQFF. The full variable domain, in which reference TRBV25-1 and TRBJ2-1 provide the parts outside the CDR3, is EADIYQTPRYLVIGTGKKITLECSQTMGHDKMYWYQQDPGMELHLIHYSYGVNSTEKGDLSSESTVSRIRTEHFPLTLESARPSHTSQYLCASSVWGEVTGEQFFGPGTRLTVL.

The V and J genes are TRBV18 and TRBJ2-2; tentatively, D is TRBD1 (6 bases). Germline CDR1 reads KGHSH; CDR2 reads LQKENI. Trimming removed 8 bases at V and 1 base at J, with 20 bases between. The CDR3 is 17 amino acids. CDR3 amino acids: CASSRYSSGVNTGELFF. CDR3 DNA sequence: TGTGCCAGCAGTAGATATTCTTCAGGGGTGAACACCGGGGAGCTGTTTTTT.

J is TRBJ1-1 and V is TRBV9, with D uncertain. V lost 3 bases and J lost 2, with 20 bases in between. This CDR3 has 17 amino acids. From germline, CDR1 is SGDLS and CDR2 YYNGEE. The CDR3 nucleotides are TGTGCCAGCAGCGAATCAGCGAGCCTTTGGGGAAACACTGAAGCTTTCTTT. It yields the protein CASSESASLWGNTEAFF.

The gene calls are TRBV19 and TRBJ2-3, with TRBD1 identical over 11 bases. The CDR3 extends over 19 amino acids. CDR1 is LNHDA and CDR2 is SQIVND in the germline V gene (reference sequence). V shed 4 bases and J 5 bases; nucleotides not matched to a gene: 17. CDR3 amino acids: CASSRPTGTGGLRGDTQYF. The CDR3 bases are TGTGCCAGTAGTAGGCCAACCGGGACAGGGGGTTTACGCGGAGATACGCAGTATTTT.

This chain uses TRBV5-8 with TRBJ2-7; 8 bases fit TRBD2. The V gene end was trimmed by 0 bases and the J gene end by 2 bases; junction bases not matched to a gene: 4. Germline V gene data show CDR1 as SGHTS and CDR2 as YDEGEE. This CDR3 has 15 amino acids. The CDR3 coding sequence is TGTGCCAGCAGCTTGGTGTCGGGGGGGCCCTACGAGCAGTACTTC. Protein product: CASSLVSGGPYEQYF.

The chain combines TRBV19 with TRBJ2-2, with 14 positions matching TRBD2. J lost 6 bases, V lost 7 bases, and 13 bases had no gene match. The CDR3 contains 18 residues. Germline V gene sequence: CDR1 LNHDA, CDR2 SQIVND (reference sequence). This CDR3 reads CASNPPSGLAGEPGELFF. The CDR3, as DNA: TGTGCCAGTAACCCCCCCTCGGGACTAGCGGGAGAGCCCGGGGAGCTGTTTTTT.

The chain employs TRBV12-3 or TRBV12-4 and TRBJ1-1; 9 bases line up with TRBD1. Germline trimming cut 6 bases from V and 5 bases from J; bases unmatched to any gene: 4. The CDR3 extends over 13 amino acids. The CDR3 reads CASSRQGVTEAFF. The CDR3 nucleotides read TGTGCCAGCAGCCGACAGGGGGTTACTGAAGCTTTCTTT.

In its sample, this clone was seen a few times. The V gene is TRBV9, the J gene TRBJ2-7, with no clear D. The CDR3 covers 16 residues. Looked up from germline, CDR1 is SGDLS and CDR2 is YYNGEE. The V gene lost 3 bases and the J gene lost 4 bases, with 20 bases spanning the gap. The CDR3 protein is CASSDGPARSSYEQYF. The CDR3 nucleotides are TGTGCCAGCAGCGATGGTCCGGCCAGATCCTCTTACGAGCAGTACTTC.

Here the CDR3 DNA reads TGTGCCAGCAGCCTTTATGAGGGTCGCGACACTGAAGCTTTCTTT. This encodes CASSLYEGRDTEAFF. V usage is TRBV7-2 and J usage is TRBJ1-1; no reliable D call. The germline CDR1 and CDR2 sequences are SGHTA and FQGNSA. The V and J ends lost 5 bases and 3 bases respectively, with 16 bases between them. The CDR3 extends over 15 amino acids.

This clone was seen a single time. This CDR3 reads CSVAGWSGYEQYF. As DNA, the CDR3 is TGCAGCGTTGCAGGTTGGAGCGGCTACGAGCAGTACTTC. The rearrangement links TRBV29-1 to TRBJ2-7; tentative D call: TRBD2 (5 bases). This CDR3 contains 13 residues. V gave up 4 bases and J gave up 3 bases, with 13 bases separating them. CDR1 and CDR2 from the germline V gene are SQVTM and ANQGSEA.

This clone was detected many times. CDR3 in DNA: TGTGCCAGCAGCGGGAGGGGGCCTAAGGGTTCACCCCTCCACTTT. Translating gives CASSGRGPKGSPLHF. This rearrangement joins TRBV3-1 (or the pseudogene TRBV3-2) to TRBJ1-6; 7 positions agree with TRBD1. This CDR3 is built from 15 residues. The V gene's germline CDR1 is LGHDT and CDR2 YNNKEL (reference sequence). V lost 5 bases and J lost 9; bases outside the gene matches: 10.

Comments on this clone: Other nucleotide sequences in the sample specify the same CDR3. The chain links TRBV5-1 to TRBJ2-3; D gene ambiguous. V lost 0 bases and J 1 base, leaving 9 bases between the germline ends. This CDR3 spans 15 amino acids. CDR1 is SGHRS and CDR2 is YFSETQ in the germline V gene. The CDR3 DNA is TGCGCCAGCAGCTTGGGGCCGCTAGGCACAGATACGCAGTATTTT. Translated: CASSLGPLGTDTQYF. Filled out from reference TRBV5-1 and TRBJ2-3, the complete variable domain reads KAGVTQTPRYLIKTRGQQVTLSCSPISGHRSVSWYQQTPGQGLQFLFEYFSETQRNKGNFPGRFSGRQFSNSRSEMNVSTLELGDSALYLCASSLGPLGTDTQYFGPGTRLTVL.

This clone has only one observation. This rearrangement joins TRBV9 to TRBJ1-1, with D possibly TRBD1 on 6 matching bases. This CDR3 region has 15 residues. Germline CDR1 and CDR2: SGDLS and YYNGEE. The germline V and J ends were trimmed by 0 bases and 1 base, with 10 bases remaining between them. CDR3 sequence: CASSVVGGGNTEAFF. The CDR3 DNA reads TGTGCCAGCAGCGTAGTCGGAGGGGGGAACACTGAAGCTTTCTTT.

This chain joins TRBV5-1 and TRBJ2-7; a possible D gene is TRBD1 (5 bases). The germline V gene encodes CDR1 SGHRS and CDR2 YFSETQ. With 0 bases removed from V and 6 bases from J, the gap between germline ends came to 7 bases. This CDR3 comprises 12 residues. DNA of the CDR3: TGCGCCAGCAGCTTGGGACAGACCGAGCAGTACTTC. The encoded protein is CASSLGQTEQYF.

This clone was counted a single time. The V gene is TRBV4-1, the J gene TRBJ2-1; 11 bases are a match to TRBD2. J was trimmed by 5 bases and V by 4 bases; bases with no gene match: 13. Germline values: CDR1 MGHRA, CDR2 YSYEKL. The length of the CDR3 is 18 residues. This CDR3 reads CASSRYSGRAGVDNEQFF. DNA for the CDR3: TGCGCCAGCAGCCGGTATAGCGGGAGGGCCGGCGTTGACAATGAGCAGTTCTTC.

V is TRBV18 and J is TRBJ1-1; D ambiguous. V was cut by 3 bases and J by 7 bases, with 9 bases left in between. Germline values: CDR1 KGHSH, CDR2 LQKENI. The length of the CDR3 is 12 residues. In DNA, the CDR3 is TGTGCCAGCTCACCGAACAGATATGAAGCTTTCTTT. Its protein product is CASSPNRYEAFF.

The CDR3 loop is CASTSWPSTDTQYF. The CDR3 nucleotides read TGTGCCAGCACCTCCTGGCCTAGCACAGATACGCAGTATTTT. The chain couples TRBV3-1 (or the pseudogene TRBV3-2) to TRBJ2-3; no firm D call. V lost 7 bases to trimming and J lost 0 bases, with 11 bases between them. From germline, CDR1 is LGHDT and CDR2 YNNKEL (reference sequence). The CDR3 totals 14 residues.

The chain employs TRBV23-1 and TRBJ2-7, with D perhaps matching TRBD1 (5 bases). TRBV23-1 is flagged as an ORF with uncertain function. There are 14 residues in the CDR3. The germline V and J ends were trimmed by 3 bases and 2 bases, with 11 bases remaining between them. The CDR3 region is CASSHADSTYEQYF. CDR3 DNA: TGCGCCAGCAGTCACGCCGACAGTACCTACGAGCAGTACTTC.